The 4 T cell receptor beta chains below come from one sample, sequenced in a study of CD8+ T cells in alopecia areata. Sequencing templates came from extracted RNA that was reverse transcribed into cDNA. Assay used: immunoSEQ multiplex PCR; TCRdb lists only in-frame clones, some missing. The sample yields more than 100,000 clones, around 53% seen once. Noted treatment: oral pan-JAK inhibitor, 5-10 mg twice daily. The material was CD4+ T cells sorted from blood, obtained at week 4, from a patient treated with tofacitinib. The receptors originated from a human donor with alopecia areata.

The chain joins TRBV18 to TRBJ2-7, with TRBD1 matching over 10 bases. The junction had 13 bases not matched to a gene; V was cut back by 5 bases and J by 0 bases. In germline, CDR1 is KGHSH, CDR2 LQKENI. The CDR3 totals 18 residues. CDR3 protein: CASSDRDRGNKFSYEQYF. Here the CDR3 DNA reads TGTGCCAGCTCAGACCGGGACAGGGGAAACAAGTTCTCCTACGAGCAGTACTTC.

V gene TRBV2 combines with J gene TRBJ1-2, with 9 bases that match TRBD1. The CDR3 extends over 14 amino acids. Germline CDR1 SNHLY, CDR2 FYNNEI. V shed 9 bases and J 6 bases; nucleotides not matched to a gene: 11. The CDR3 region is CARAPGTGSHGYTF. Here the CDR3 DNA reads TGTGCCAGGGCCCCCGGGACAGGGTCGCATGGCTACACCTTC.

This clone was detected a few times. The chain links TRBV19 to TRBJ2-1, with 8 bases fitting TRBD2. The germline V gene has CDR1 LNHDA and CDR2 SQIVND (reference sequence). The trim removed 6 bases at V and 2 bases at J, leaving 15 bases unmatched. This CDR3 has 18 amino acids. CDR3 residues: CASRVRASGPTTYNEQFF. CDR3 nucleotides: TGTGCCAGTAGGGTTCGAGCTAGCGGGCCTACTACCTACAATGAGCAGTTCTTC.

The chain links TRBV27 to TRBJ2-7, with 11 bases that match TRBD2. CDR1 is MNHEY and CDR2 is SMNVEV in the germline V gene (reference sequence). The CDR3 has 17 residues. The V gene end was trimmed by 3 bases and the J gene end by 4 bases; junction bases not matched to a gene: 11. The CDR3 reads CASSFLDTSGSRYEQYF. As DNA, the CDR3 is TGTGCCAGCAGTTTCCTCGACACTAGCGGGAGTCGATACGAGCAGTACTTC.